The sequence of this T cell receptor beta chain was determined in a study of blood T cells in healthy people across ages (dated by TCRdb to the mid-2010s). A note on the overall study: In model experiments, roughly one uniquely barcoded TCR beta cDNA molecule per two T cells was captured by template switching. Two additional independent replicas of 1 million unique cDNA reads from the same blood draw were analyzed for two donors (one aged 18 to 29 and one aged 80 or older). The donors were split into four age groups: young (average 16 years), middle-aged (39), aged (roughly 60) and long-lived (over 80). Age-related changes in TCR beta repertoire diversity were measured in the study by deep sequencing normalized with unique cDNA molecular identifiers. Donors of different ages were randomly distributed across sequencing lanes to avoid experimental bias. Points the paper makes about the study in general: Compared with the aged group, the long-lived group had more naive CD4+ T cells, fewer expanded clones and increased TCR diversity, a pattern suggesting age selection. Since profiling was done on bulk unsorted PBMCs, naive and antigen-experienced compartments could not be conclusively compared. The CMV infection status of donors was not known, potentially confounding age-related changes in expanded clonotypes. Estimates of total diversity from one million sequenced T cells were regarded as lower bounds and underestimates. A strong correlation was found between observed TCR beta diversity and the percentage of naive T cells measured by flow cytometry. Observed TCR beta diversity per million T cells fell roughly linearly with age, and a significant reduction was already apparent by age around 44.

The 40 or so donors, aged 6 to 90 years, were systemically healthy Caucasian individuals from Russia. Around 10 milliliters of peripheral blood were drawn from each donor into EDTA-treated Vacutainer tubes. PBMCs were isolated by Ficoll-Paque density-gradient centrifugation, with at least 6 million obtained per sample. Trizol reagent was used to extract total RNA from the PBMCs, yielding at least 5.5 micrograms per sample. The percentages of naive CD45RAhigh/CD27high T cells were determined by flow cytometry on a PBMC aliquot from every donor. About this clonotype itself: The antigen it binds to is not known. Base qualities are not recorded, but no much larger clone differs from it by a single base.

Library prep was done by 5' RACE. This sample was sequenced with an Illumina HiSeq 2500. A second PCR of about 6 to 12 cycles was performed with a sample-barcoded 5' primer and a J-beta primer mix. Each TCR beta cDNA molecule received a unique molecular identifier from a template-switch 5' adaptor carrying 12 random nucleotides. At least 2.5 million CDR3-containing paired-end reads were obtained from each sample. The Mint cDNA synthesis kit, primed by a TRBC-specific oligonucleotide, was used to synthesize first-strand cDNA from all RNA. All cDNA was treated with uracil-DNA glycosylase and then went through a first 18-cycle PCR with the universal primers M1SS and BC2_uni_R. The study's processing was this. For normalization, 1 million high-quality reads, each with a distinct molecular identifier, were randomly selected from each sample. Reads with shared molecular identifiers were discarded instead of being binned into consensus sequences. MiTCR, set to a Q25 quality threshold and the strictest error-elimination algorithm, was used for CDR3 identification, clonotype clustering and error correction. A nonparametric unseen species model with Euler transformation was used to estimate lower-bound total TCR beta diversity. In-frame beta chains were kept once TCRdb had trimmed the public reads at Q25 with fastp and called clones with MiXCR. Rows matching on CDR3 protein sequence are summarized as one entry with the most common DNA and genes. TCRdb, not the original authors, processed these V and J calls. The sample table lists 1 million or so distinct CDR3 sequences, 35% to 50% of them with a count of one. Under 20% of the sample is taken by the ten largest.

The sequence derives from a woman aged 55-75 years in good health. The specimen sequenced was blood.

The CDR3 corresponds to CSARYPTSGRALNEQFF. In nucleotide form, the sequence is TGCAGTGCTAGATACCCGACTAGCGGGAGGGCCTTGAATGAGCAGTTCTTC. This chain is built from TRBV20-1 and TRBJ2-1; TRBD2 aligns with 14 central bases. The CDR3, cysteine through phenylalanine, is 17 amino acids long. Only the CDR3 portion is preserved as DNA: 51 bases, with reading frame beginning at the first base. Via the germline V gene (reference sequence), CDR1 is DFQATT and CDR2 SNEGSKA. The germline V end is reduced by 2 bases and the J end by 7 bases; junction bases left unmatched: 10.